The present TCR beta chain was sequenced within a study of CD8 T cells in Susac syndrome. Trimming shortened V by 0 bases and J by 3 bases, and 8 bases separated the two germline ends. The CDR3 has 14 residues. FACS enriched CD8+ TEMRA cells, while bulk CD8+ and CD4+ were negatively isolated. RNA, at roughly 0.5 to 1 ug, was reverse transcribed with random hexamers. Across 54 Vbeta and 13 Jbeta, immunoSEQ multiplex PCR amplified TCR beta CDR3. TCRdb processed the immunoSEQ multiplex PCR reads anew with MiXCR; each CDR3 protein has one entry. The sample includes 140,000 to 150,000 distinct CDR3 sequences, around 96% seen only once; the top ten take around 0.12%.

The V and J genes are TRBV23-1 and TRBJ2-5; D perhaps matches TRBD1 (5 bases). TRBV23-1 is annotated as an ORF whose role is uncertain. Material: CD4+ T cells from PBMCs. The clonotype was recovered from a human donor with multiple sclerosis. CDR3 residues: CASSQSVGEETQYF. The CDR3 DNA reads TGCGCCAGCAGTCAATCCGTAGGGGAAGAGACCCAGTACTTC.